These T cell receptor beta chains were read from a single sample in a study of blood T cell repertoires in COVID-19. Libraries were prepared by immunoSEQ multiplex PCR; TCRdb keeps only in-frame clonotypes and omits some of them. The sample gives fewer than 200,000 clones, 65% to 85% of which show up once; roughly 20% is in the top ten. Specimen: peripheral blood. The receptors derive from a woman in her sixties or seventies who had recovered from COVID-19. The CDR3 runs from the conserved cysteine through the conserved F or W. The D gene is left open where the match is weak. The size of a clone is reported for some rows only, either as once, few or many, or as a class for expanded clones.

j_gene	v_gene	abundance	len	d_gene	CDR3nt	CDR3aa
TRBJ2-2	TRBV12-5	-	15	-	TGTGCTAGTGGTTTGGACGGCAGGGGGGCCGGGGAGCTGTTTTTT	CASGLDGRGAGELFF
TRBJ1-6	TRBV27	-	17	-	TGTGCCAGCAGTTTAAGGGGGGGGGCAGACTATAATTCACCCCTCCACTTT	CASSLRGGADYNSPLHF
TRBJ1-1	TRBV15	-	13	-	TGTGCCACCAGCAAGACAGGGAACACTGAAGCTTTCTTT	CATSKTGNTEAFF
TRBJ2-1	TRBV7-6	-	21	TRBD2	TGTGCCAGCAGCCCCTACCCCCGGACTAGCGGGAGTACTGGGGGGTACAATGAGCAGTTCTTC	CASSPYPRTSGSTGGYNEQFF
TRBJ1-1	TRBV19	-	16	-	TGTGCCAGTAGTGTGGGGGGGGGCAGTATGAACACTGAAGCTTTCTTT	CASSVGGGSMNTEAFF
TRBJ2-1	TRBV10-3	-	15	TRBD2	TGTGCCATCAGTCCTAGCGGGACCACCTACAATGAGCAGTTCTTC	CAISPSGTTYNEQFF
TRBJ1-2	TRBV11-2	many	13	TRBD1	TGTGCCAGCAGCTTAGATAGGACAGGCGGCTACACCTTC	CASSLDRTGGYTF
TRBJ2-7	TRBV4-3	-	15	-	TGCGCCAGCAGCCAAGAACAGGGTTACCCCTACGAGCAGTACTTC	CASSQEQGYPYEQYF
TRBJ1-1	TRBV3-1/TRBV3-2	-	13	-	TGTGCCAGCACCCAGAATAGTGACACTGAAGCTTTCTTT	CASTQNSDTEAFF
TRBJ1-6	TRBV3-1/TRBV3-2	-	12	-	TGTGCCAGCAGCCTAGGGGGGGGTACCCTCCACTTT	CASSLGGGTLHF
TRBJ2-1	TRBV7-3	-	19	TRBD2	TGTGCCAGCAGCAAGGGACTAGCGGGGGGCCTCCCCACATACAATGAGCAGTTCTTC	CASSKGLAGGLPTYNEQFF
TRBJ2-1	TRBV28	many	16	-	TGTGCCAGCAGTTCCCACCTGGCAGTTCCCTACAATGAGCAGTTCTTC	CASSSHLAVPYNEQFF
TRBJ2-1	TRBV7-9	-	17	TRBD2	TGTGCCAGCAGCCCCCCCGGACTAGCGGGCTCCTACAATGAGCAGTTCTTC	CASSPPGLAGSYNEQFF
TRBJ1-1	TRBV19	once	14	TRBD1	TGTGCCAGTAGTACCCGACAGGGGAGGGCTGAAGCTTTCTTT	CASSTRQGRAEAFF
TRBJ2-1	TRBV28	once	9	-	TGTGCCAGGGGCCCAAGGCGGTTCTTC	CARGPRRFF
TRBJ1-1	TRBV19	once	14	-	TGTGCCAGTAGCCACCGGGGGGCGAACACTGAAGCTTTCTTT	CASSHRGANTEAFF
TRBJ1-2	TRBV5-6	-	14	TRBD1	TGTGCCAGCAGCAGGGACAGCGGGAGGTATGGCTACACCTTC	CASSRDSGRYGYTF
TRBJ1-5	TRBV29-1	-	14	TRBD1	TGCAGCGCAACCGGGACAGGGGCTAATCAGCCCCAGCATTTT	CSATGTGANQPQHF
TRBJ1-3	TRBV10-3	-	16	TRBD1	TGTGCCATCAGTGAGTCTGGAGGGGGCCTTGGAAACACCATATATTTT	CAISESGGGLGNTIYF
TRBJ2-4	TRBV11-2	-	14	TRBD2	TGTGCCAGCAGCCCCGCGCGGGGGGTAAACATTCAGTACTTC	CASSPARGVNIQYF
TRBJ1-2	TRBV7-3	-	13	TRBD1	TGTGCCAGCAGCTTCCAGACAGGGGGAGGCTACACCTTC	CASSFQTGGGYTF
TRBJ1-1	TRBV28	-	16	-	TGTGCCAGCAGTTTCGGTGGGGCAGGGCTGAACACTGAAGCTTTCTTT	CASSFGGAGLNTEAFF
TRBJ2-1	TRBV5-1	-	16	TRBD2	TGCGCCAGCAGCTTGGGGGTAGCGGGAGCCTCAAGTGAGCAGTTCTTC	CASSLGVAGASSEQFF
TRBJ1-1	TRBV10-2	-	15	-	TGCGCCAGCAGTGAGTCGACAACAGGGTGGACTGAAGCTTTCTTT	CASSESTTGWTEAFF
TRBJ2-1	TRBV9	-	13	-	TGTGCCAGCAGCGCTAGCGTTTACAATGAGCAGTTCTTC	CASSASVYNEQFF
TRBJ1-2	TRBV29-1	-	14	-	TGCAGCGTTGGACCAGGGGCGAAGAGCTATGGCTACACCTTC	CSVGPGAKSYGYTF
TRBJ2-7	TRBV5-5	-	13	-	TGTGCCAGCAGCCCCCGAGGGCTGGACGAGCAGTACTTC	CASSPRGLDEQYF
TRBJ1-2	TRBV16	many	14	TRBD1	TGTGCCAGCAGCGATACAGGGGCCCACTATGGCTACACCTTC	CASSDTGAHYGYTF
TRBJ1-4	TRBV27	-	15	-	TGTGCCAGCAGTTTATGGGCAGGGTCTAGGGAAAAACTGTTTTTT	CASSLWAGSREKLFF
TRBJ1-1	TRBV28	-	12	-	TGTGCCAGCAGCCGACAAGGCACTGAAGCTTTCTTT	CASSRQGTEAFF
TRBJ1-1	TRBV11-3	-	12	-	TGTGCCAGCAGCCGAGGGGGCACTGAAGCTTTCTTT	CASSRGGTEAFF
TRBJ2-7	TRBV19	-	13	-	TGTGCCAGTAGTGTTGGACGGGGCTACGAGCAGTACTTC	CASSVGRGYEQYF
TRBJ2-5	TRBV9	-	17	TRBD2	TGTGCCAGCAGCGTAGGGGCTAGCCGGGGGGGGCAAGAGACCCAGTACTTC	CASSVGASRGGQETQYF
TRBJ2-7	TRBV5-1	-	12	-	TGCGCCAGCAGCTTGGTACAGGACGAGCAGTACTTC	CASSLVQDEQYF
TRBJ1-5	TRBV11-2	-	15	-	TGTGCCAGCAGCTTAGGATGGGGGGACAATCAGCCCCAGCATTTT	CASSLGWGDNQPQHF
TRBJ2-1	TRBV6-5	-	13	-	TGTGCCAGCAGTCCACCCCTCTCGGATGAGCAGTTCTTC	CASSPPLSDEQFF
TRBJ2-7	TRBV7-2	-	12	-	TGTGCCAGCAGTCCCACCGCCGGCGAGCAGTACTTC	CASSPTAGEQYF
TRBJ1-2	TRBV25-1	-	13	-	TGTGCCAGCAGTGCAGGGACACTCTATGGCTACACCTTC	CASSAGTLYGYTF
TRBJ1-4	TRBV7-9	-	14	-	TGTGCCAGCAGCCCCAGGGAGGGCAGTGAAAAACTGTTTTTT	CASSPREGSEKLFF
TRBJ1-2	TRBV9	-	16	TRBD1	TGTGCCAGCAGCTCGGCCGACAGGGGGCCTTTCTATGGCTACACCTTC	CASSSADRGPFYGYTF
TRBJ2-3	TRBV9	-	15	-	TGTGCCAGCAGCGTGGGCGGGATCGGAACAGATACGCAGTATTTT	CASSVGGIGTDTQYF
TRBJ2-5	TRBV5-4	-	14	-	TGTGCCAGCAGCTCCACAGGGAGGGGGGAGACCCAGTACTTC	CASSSTGRGETQYF
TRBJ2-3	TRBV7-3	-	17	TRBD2	TGTGCCAGCAGCCCCCAGGGGACTAGCGGTTTGTCAGATACGCAGTATTTT	CASSPQGTSGLSDTQYF
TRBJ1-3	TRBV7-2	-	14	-	TGTGCCAGCAGCTTAGCGGGCAGCGGAAACACCATATATTTT	CASSLAGSGNTIYF
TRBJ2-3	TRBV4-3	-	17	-	TGCGCCAGCAGCCAAGATCCCCCTTGGACAGACACAGATACGCAGTATTTT	CASSQDPPWTDTDTQYF
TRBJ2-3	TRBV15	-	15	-	TGTGCCACCAGCCCCCGGGTAGCGGCCACAGATACGCAGTATTTT	CATSPRVAATDTQYF
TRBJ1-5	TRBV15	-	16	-	TGTGCCACCAGCAGAGGGGGCCCCGCCCACAATCAGCCCCAGCATTTT	CATSRGGPAHNQPQHF
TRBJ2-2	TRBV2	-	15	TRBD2	TGTGCCAGCAGGTGGCTAGCGGGAGCTACCGGGGAGCTGTTTTTT	CASRWLAGATGELFF
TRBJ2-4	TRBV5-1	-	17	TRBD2	TGCGCCAGCAGCTTGGGGCTAGCGGGAGGGCCGGGGGACATTCAGTACTTC	CASSLGLAGGPGDIQYF
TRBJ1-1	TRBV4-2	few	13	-	TGTGCCAGCAGCCAGGCCTGGGAGAATGAAGCTTTCTTT	CASSQAWENEAFF
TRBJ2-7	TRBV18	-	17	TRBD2	TGTGCCAGCTCACCTCGCGGACTAGCGGGGAGCTCCTACGAGCAGTACTTC	CASSPRGLAGSSYEQYF
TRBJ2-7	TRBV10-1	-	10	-	TGCGCCATCGAGACGCGGGAGCAGTACTTC	CAIETREQYF
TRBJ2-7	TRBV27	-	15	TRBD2	TGTGCCAGCAGTCCCTCTTGGAGCGGGGGCCGCGTAGGGTACTTC	CASSPSWSGGRVGYF